The next 32 T cell receptor beta chains were all read from a single sample in a study of OX40 agonist ivuxolimab in advanced cancers. Preparation of the library involved the immunoSEQ multiplex PCR assay. TCRdb provides this immuneACCESS table in a form limited to in-frame rearrangements. Some clones are lacking; in checked studies, under half of them reflect an unresolved V gene, and why the rest are absent is not known. In this sample the table shows about 75,000 clones, about 88% of which occur a single time. Around 0.39% of the sample is taken by the ten largest. The specimen was CD4+ or CD8+ T cells sorted from blood, collected in a trial of the OX40 agonist ivuxolimab. The receptors come from an adult with an advanced solid tumor such as melanoma, head and neck, liver or kidney cancer.

The chain combines TRBV25-1 with TRBJ2-2; 7 nucleotides agree with TRBD1. Germline assignment: CDR1 MGHDK and CDR2 SYGVNS. Trimming removed 4 bases from V and 3 bases from J; junction bases left unmatched: 5. The CDR3 extends over 15 amino acids. CDR3 amino acids: CASSVNRGYTGELFF. The CDR3 nucleotides read TGTGCCAGCAGTGTTAACAGGGGATACACCGGGGAGCTGTTTTTT.

The chain joins TRBV7-6 to TRBJ2-7, with 10 bases aligning to TRBD2. Germline V gene data show CDR1 as SGHVS and CDR2 as FNYEAQ. The CDR3 totals 14 residues. V lost 5 bases, J lost 4 bases, and 5 bases stayed unmatched. For the CDR3, the DNA is TGTGCCAGCAGCGGAGCGGGGGGGAAATACGAGCAGTACTTC. This encodes CASSGAGGKYEQYF.

The CDR3 nucleotides are TGCGCCAGCAGCCAAGAGCGGTACAGGGGTTTGCATGAGCAGTTCTTC. Translation: CASSQERYRGLHEQFF. The chain joins TRBV4-1 to TRBJ2-1; 7 bases align to TRBD1. The CDR3 spans 16 residues. The germline V gene encodes CDR1 MGHRA and CDR2 YSYEKL. Trimming cost V 0 bases and J 8 bases; bases outside gene matches: 10.

The gene calls are TRBV27 and TRBJ2-7; no clear D. Germline lookup yields CDR1 MNHEY and CDR2 SMNVEV (reference sequence). With 2 bases removed from V and 0 bases from J, the gap between germline ends came to 14 bases. This CDR3 has 16 residues. CDR3 sequence reads: CASSLDFLTFSYEQYF. In DNA form, the CDR3 reads TGTGCCAGCAGTTTAGACTTTCTCACCTTCTCCTACGAGCAGTACTTC.

This chain links TRBV27 with TRBJ2-3; TRBD1 matches at 9 bases. CDR1 and CDR2 from the germline V gene are MNHEY and SMNVEV (reference sequence). The CDR3 runs to 16 residues. With 3 bases clipped from V and 9 bases from J, the junction kept 13 bases outside the gene matches. In DNA, the CDR3 is TGTGCCAGCAGTTTCGACAGGGGGGCCGGGGGTACCACGCAGTATTTT. Encoded protein: CASSFDRGAGGTTQYF.

This chain links TRBV2 with TRBJ1-1, with D possibly being TRBD1 (5 bases). Germline values: CDR1 SNHLY, CDR2 FYNNEI. The CDR3 runs 13 residues. V was shortened by 2 bases and J by 4 bases, with 8 bases between the two germline ends. CDR3 loop: CASSERQGTEAFF. In DNA form, the CDR3 reads TGTGCCAGCAGTGAACGGCAGGGCACTGAAGCTTTCTTT. The full variable domain, in which reference TRBV2 and TRBJ1-1 provide the parts outside the CDR3, is EPEVTQTPSHQVTQMGQEVILRCVPISNHLYFYWYRQILGQKVEFLVSFYNNEISEKSEIFDDQFSVERPDGSNFTLKIRSTKLEDSAMYFCASSERQGTEAFFGQGTRLTVV.

The chain links TRBV6-1 to TRBJ1-1; TRBD1 matches at 9 bases. This CDR3 contains 14 residues. J gave up 4 bases and V 7 bases, and 7 bases lay outside the gene matches. Germline loops: CDR1 MNHNS, CDR2 SASEGT. CDR3 in amino acids: CASTMTGGITEAFF. The CDR3 bases are TGTGCCAGCACGATGACAGGGGGGATCACTGAAGCTTTCTTT.

The chain combines TRBV9 with TRBJ2-3; D not certain. V was clipped by 3 bases and J by 2 bases, with 13 bases between them. The CDR3 runs 15 residues. Germline assignment: CDR1 SGDLS and CDR2 YYNGEE. The CDR3 sequence: CASSAFLAPTDTQYF. CDR3 DNA sequence: TGTGCCAGCAGCGCCTTTTTGGCCCCCACAGATACGCAGTATTTT.

The gene calls are TRBV7-6 and TRBJ2-3; possibly TRBD1 or TRBD2 for D (6 bases each). CDR3 length: 15 amino acids. V dropped 6 bases and J dropped 2 bases, with 15 bases sitting between them. The V gene's germline CDR1 is SGHVS and CDR2 FNYEAQ. CDR3 bases: TGTGCCAGCAGGAGAGGGGGGACTTACACAGATACGCAGTATTTT. Its protein is CASRRGGTYTDTQYF.

The chain joins TRBV28 to TRBJ1-3, with 8 bases that match TRBD1. V gave up 10 bases and J gave up 4 bases; unmatched junction bases: 9. The CDR3 loop spans 14 amino acids. Germline CDR1 and CDR2: MDHEN and SYDVKM. CDR3 DNA sequence: TGTGCCATCTTAGGGACAGGACGGGGAAACACCATATATTTT. It codes for CAILGTGRGNTIYF.

The rearrangement links TRBV27 to TRBJ2-2; D perhaps matches TRBD2 (7 bases). The CDR3 sequence is 19 residues long. Per germline, CDR1 MNHEY and CDR2 SMNVEV (reference sequence). V was cut by 6 bases and J by 0 bases, with 23 bases left in between. The CDR3 spells CASRIGGGTAGANTGELFF. The DNA of the CDR3 is TGTGCCAGCAGGATAGGAGGGGGAACGGCGGGAGCGAACACCGGGGAGCTGTTTTTT.

The J gene is TRBJ1-4, the V gene TRBV11-2; the D is unclear. In germline, CDR1 is SGHAT, CDR2 FQNNGV. CDR3 size: 15 residues. Deletions cut 4 bases from V and 0 bases from J, with 9 bases between. Here the CDR3 DNA reads TGTGCCAGCAGCTCTCAGACACCAACTAATGAAAAACTGTTTTTT. Translation gives CASSSQTPTNEKLFF.

J is TRBJ1-5 and V is TRBV7-2, with unresolved D. V lost 3 bases and J 4 bases, leaving 10 bases between the germline ends. From germline, CDR1 is SGHTA and CDR2 FQGNSA. This CDR3 region has 14 residues. This CDR3 reads CASSLVAVNQPQHF. CDR3 nucleotide sequence: TGTGCCAGCAGCTTGGTGGCAGTTAATCAGCCCCAGCATTTT.

The chain carries TRBV10-3 and TRBJ2-1; no reliable D call. The germline gives CDR1 ENHRY, CDR2 SYGVKD. This CDR3 comprises 13 residues. Trimming pared 11 bases from V and 0 bases from J, leaving 11 bases between. CDR3 coding DNA: TGTGCCGCCCGGTCGTCCTCCTACAATGAGCAGTTCTTC. Translation: CAARSSSYNEQFF.

The chain employs TRBV18 and TRBJ2-7; 7 bases fit TRBD2. This CDR3 has 14 residues. Trimming took 3 bases from V and 2 from J; bases not matched to a gene: 4. The germline CDR1 and CDR2 sequences are KGHSH and LQKENI. CDR3 sequence reads: CASSPAGVTYEQYF. The DNA for the CDR3 is TGTGCCAGCTCACCGGCGGGGGTAACCTACGAGCAGTACTTC. The full variable domain, completed using reference TRBV18 and TRBJ2-7, is NAGVMQNPRHLVRRRGQEARLRCSPMKGHSHVYWYRQLPEEGLKFMVYLQKENIIDESGMPKERFSAEFPKEGPSILRIQQVVRGDSAAYFCASSPAGVTYEQYFGPGTRLTVT.

This clone was recorded once. J is TRBJ2-3 and V is TRBV5-6; D uncertain. The V gene's germline CDR1 is SGHDT and CDR2 YYEEEE. Trimming pared 4 bases from V and 0 bases from J, leaving 9 bases between. This CDR3 contains 14 residues. The CDR3 loop is CASSLYTSTDTQYF. The CDR3 DNA reads as TGTGCCAGCAGCCTATACACTAGCACAGATACGCAGTATTTT.

The chain uses TRBV30 and TRBJ1-1, with 7 bases that match TRBD1. The CDR3 is made up of 15 amino acids. The germline V gene encodes CDR1 GTSNPN and CDR2 SVGIG (reference sequence). The V segment lost 3 bases and the J segment 1 base; nucleotides outside the gene matches: 8. This CDR3 reads CAWRKAGQKNTEAFF. For the CDR3, the DNA is TGTGCCTGGAGGAAGGCGGGACAGAAGAACACTGAAGCTTTCTTT.

This chain links TRBV18 with TRBJ2-5; 8 positions match TRBD2. CDR3 length equals 18 residues. Losses at the gene ends were 3 bases for V and 7 bases for J; bases not matched to a gene: 19. Looked up from germline, CDR1 is KGHSH and CDR2 is LQKENI. Here the CDR3 reads CASSPRPAGVFLDGTQYF. The CDR3, as DNA: TGTGCCAGCTCACCGCGGCCAGCGGGAGTGTTTCTAGATGGGACCCAGTACTTC. Full variable domain (rest looked up from reference TRBV18 and TRBJ2-5): NAGVMQNPRHLVRRRGQEARLRCSPMKGHSHVYWYRQLPEEGLKFMVYLQKENIIDESGMPKERFSAEFPKEGPSILRIQQVVRGDSAAYFCASSPRPAGVFLDGTQYFGPGTRLLVL.

Only one count was recorded for this clone. CDR3 loop: CASSLPTANTGELFF. The DNA for the CDR3 is TGTGCCAGCAGCCTCCCGACAGCGAACACCGGGGAGCTGTTTTTT. The chain has TRBV4-2 and TRBJ2-2; D is perhaps TRBD1 (5 bases). CDR1 LGHNA and CDR2 YNFKEQ come from the germline V gene. This CDR3 is 15 amino acids long. V was cut by 4 bases and J by 0 bases, with 9 bases left in between.

CDR3 loop: CASSFFSRGDSPLHF. Written as DNA, the CDR3 is TGTGCCAGCAGCTTTTTCTCCAGGGGAGATTCACCCCTCCACTTT. This sequence joins TRBV7-3 and TRBJ1-6; TRBD1 is a possible D gene (6 bases). The V and J ends lost 3 bases and 8 bases respectively, with 14 bases between them. Germline-derived CDR1 and CDR2 are SGHTA and FQGTGA. The CDR3 is 15 amino acids.

The chain is built from TRBV7-9 and TRBJ2-1; no clear D gene. The V end was cut by 8 bases, the J end by 9 bases, with 26 bases between. CDR1 and CDR2 from the germline V gene are SEHNR and FQNEAQ (reference sequence). The CDR3 length is 16 residues. The CDR3 region is CASPTTGPVGSGEQFF. The CDR3 bases are TGTGCCAGCCCAACCACCGGGCCGGTCGGTAGTGGTGAGCAGTTCTTC.

The rearrangement uses TRBV7-2 and TRBJ2-5; 9 nucleotides match TRBD1. The ends lost 1 base at V and 3 bases at J; junction bases unmatched: 6. The CDR3 is 16 residues long. CDR1 is SGHTA, CDR2 FQGNSA, per germline. CDR3 coding DNA: TGTGCCAGCAGCTTAGTGGGTGGGACAGGGAAAGAGACCCAGTACTTC. Its protein product is CASSLVGGTGKETQYF.

With respect to this clone: Other DNA sequences of this sample code for an identical CDR3. This chain connects TRBV18 to TRBJ1-1; D unresolved. Germline CDR1 is KGHSH and CDR2 is LQKENI. Trimming stripped 3 bases from V and 2 bases from J, with 4 bases between. The CDR3 spans 12 residues. The CDR3: CASSPPNTEAFF. The CDR3 coding sequence is TGTGCCAGCTCACCCCCTAACACTGAAGCTTTCTTT.

Notes on this clone: At one end, the junction sequence differs from germline, possibly due to a read error. V and J are TRBV5-1 and TRBJ1-2, with 8 bases aligning to TRBD1. The germline gives CDR1 SGHRS, CDR2 YFSETQ. CDR3 length: 15 amino acids. CDR3 loop: CASSLGQEALYGYTF. CDR3 nucleotides: TGCGCCAGCAGTTTGGGACAGGAGGCCCTCTATGGCTACACCTTC. The full variable domain, in which reference TRBV5-1 and TRBJ1-2 provide the parts outside the CDR3, is KAGVTQTPRYLIKTRGQQVTLSCSPISGHRSVSWYQQTPGQGLQFLFEYFSETQRNKGNFPGRFSGRQFSNSRSEMNVSTLELGDSALYLCASSLGQEALYGYTFGSGTRLTVV.

The chain employs TRBV30 and TRBJ1-5; maybe TRBD1 (6 bases). V was shortened by 2 bases and J by 1 base, with 9 bases between the two germline ends. Germline lookup yields CDR1 GTSNPN and CDR2 SVGIG (reference sequence). This CDR3 comprises 14 residues. CDR3 in DNA: TGTGCCTGGAGTTCAGGGGCGAGCAATCAGCCCCAGCATTTT. Amino acid sequence: CAWSSGASNQPQHF.

V and J are TRBV19 and TRBJ1-5; tentative D call: TRBD1 (5 bases). Germline assignment: CDR1 LNHDA and CDR2 SQIVND (reference sequence). The length of the CDR3 is 14 residues. V was trimmed by 4 bases and J by 1 base, leaving 8 bases between them. The CDR3 nucleotides read TGTGCCAGTAGTACGGGACCGAGCAATCAGCCCCAGCATTTT. It translates to CASSTGPSNQPQHF.

The CDR3 loop is CASSQEVPRQGALGYTF. The CDR3 bases are TGCGCCAGCAGCCAAGAAGTCCCTCGTCAGGGAGCCCTTGGCTACACCTTC. V gene TRBV4-3 combines with J gene TRBJ1-2; D is perhaps TRBD1 (5 bases). Trimming removed 0 bases at V and 7 bases at J, with 21 bases between. The CDR3 is made up of 17 amino acids. Germline loops: CDR1 LGHNA, CDR2 YSLEER.

J is TRBJ2-3 and V is TRBV5-4; TRBD2 matches 8 bases. The CDR3 is 13 amino acids. Germline V gene sequence: CDR1 SGHNT, CDR2 YYREEE (reference sequence). After removal of 4 bases from V and 6 bases from J, the junction contained 4 bases not matched to a gene. The CDR3 bases are TGTGCCAGCAGCCTGAGCGGGAGTGATACGCAGTATTTT. The encoded protein is CASSLSGSDTQYF.

The chain is built from TRBV7-9 and TRBJ1-3; D call uncertain. The CDR3 length is 14 residues. Per germline, CDR1 SEHNR and CDR2 FQNEAQ (reference sequence). V was cut by 5 bases and J by 4 bases, with 12 bases left in between. For the CDR3, the DNA is TGTGCCAGCAGCCTGCCTTGGGCAGGAAACACCATATATTTT. Translation gives CASSLPWAGNTIYF.

J is TRBJ1-1 and V is TRBV13; D is uncertain. The ends were cut back, 2 bases at V and 3 bases at J, with 25 bases in the middle. The V gene's germline CDR1 is PRHDT and CDR2 FYEKMQ (reference sequence). The CDR3 is 19 amino acids. DNA for the CDR3: TGTGCCAGCAGCTTAAGACCTGGTGAGGGCGGAGTAAGGGACACTGAAGCTTTCTTT. Residues: CASSLRPGEGGVRDTEAFF.

The rearrangement uses TRBV7-2 and TRBJ1-1; D may be TRBD1 (6 bases). The CDR3 runs to 14 residues. Deletions cut 6 bases from V and 2 bases from J, with 13 bases between. CDR1 is SGHTA, CDR2 FQGNSA, per germline. The CDR3 region has the DNA TGTGCCAGCAGGCTTAGACAGGAAAACACTGAAGCTTTCTTT. It translates to CASRLRQENTEAFF.

This chain connects TRBV2 to TRBJ2-2; D possibly corresponds to TRBD2 (6 bases). The germline V and J ends were trimmed by 0 bases and 0 bases, with 17 bases remaining between them. There are 19 residues in the CDR3. The germline V gene has CDR1 SNHLY and CDR2 FYNNEI. The CDR3 nucleotides read TGTGCCAGCAGTGAAGCGCCGAGTAGCGGAGCCGCGAACACCGGGGAGCTGTTTTTT. This sequence encodes CASSEAPSSGAANTGELFF.